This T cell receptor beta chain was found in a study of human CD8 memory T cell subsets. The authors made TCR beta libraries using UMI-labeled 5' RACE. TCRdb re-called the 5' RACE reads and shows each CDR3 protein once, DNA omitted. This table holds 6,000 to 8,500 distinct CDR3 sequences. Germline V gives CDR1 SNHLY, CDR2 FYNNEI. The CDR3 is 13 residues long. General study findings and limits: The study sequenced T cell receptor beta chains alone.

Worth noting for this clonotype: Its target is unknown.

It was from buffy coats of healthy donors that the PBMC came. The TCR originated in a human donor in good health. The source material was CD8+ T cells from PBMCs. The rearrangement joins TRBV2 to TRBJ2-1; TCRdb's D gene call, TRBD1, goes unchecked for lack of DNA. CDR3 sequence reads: CASSENGNNEQFF.